One and the same sample provided the 5 T cell receptor beta chains below, sequenced in a study of spatial heterogeneity in lung cancer. TCRdb re-derived calls from the 5' RACE reads in MiXCR, one entry per CDR3 protein. The sample has more than 95,000 distinct CDR3 sequences, 9% to 15% seen once. Time point given: blood at routine non-recurrence follow-up after resection. Frozen PBMC, nontumor lung or tumor provided whole RNA, which was sequenced unsorted. The material was PBMCs, obtained at follow-up. These receptors all stem from a male donor with early-stage non-small cell lung cancer.

The rearrangement uses TRBV9 and TRBJ2-2, with 8 positions matching TRBD2. The germline gives CDR1 SGDLS, CDR2 YYNGEE. This CDR3 has 18 amino acids. With V trimmed by 0 bases and J by 2 bases, 9 bases remained unmatched. CDR3 region: CASSVDIAGNTNTGELFF. The CDR3 region has the DNA TGTGCCAGCAGCGTAGACATAGCGGGGAACACAAACACCGGGGAGCTGTTTTTT.

The gene calls are TRBV19 and TRBJ1-1, with 7 bases fitting TRBD1. The ends lost 7 bases at V and 6 bases at J; junction bases unmatched: 14. Germline CDR1 LNHDA, CDR2 SQIVND (reference sequence). The CDR3 consists of 15 residues. This CDR3 is CASTIIRTGSSEAFF. CDR3 DNA sequence: TGTGCCAGTACTATTATTAGGACAGGCAGTTCTGAAGCTTTCTTT. Based on the CDR3 plus reference TRBV19 and TRBJ1-1, the full variable domain is DGGITQSPKYLFRKEGQNVTLSCEQNLNHDAMYWYRQDPGQGLRLIYYSQIVNDFQKGDIAEGYSVSREKKESFPLTVTSAQKNPTAFYLCASTIIRTGSSEAFFGQGTRLTVV.

The chain employs TRBV18 and TRBJ2-7; D not certain. In germline, CDR1 is KGHSH, CDR2 LQKENI. The CDR3 consists of 11 residues. V lost 3 bases, J lost 4 bases, and 4 bases lay in between. The CDR3 here is CASSPKYEQYF. In DNA form, the CDR3 reads TGTGCCAGCTCACCGAAGTACGAGCAGTACTTC. Full variable domain (remainder filled in from reference TRBV18 and TRBJ2-7): NAGVMQNPRHLVRRRGQEARLRCSPMKGHSHVYWYRQLPEEGLKFMVYLQKENIIDESGMPKERFSAEFPKEGPSILRIQQVVRGDSAAYFCASSPKYEQYFGPGTRLTVT.

This clonotype was found many times. V and J are TRBV28 and TRBJ2-3, with 13 bases that match TRBD2. This CDR3 region has 18 residues. In germline, CDR1 is MDHEN, CDR2 SYDVKM. V lost 3 bases and J lost 0; bases outside the gene matches: 6. The CDR3 DNA is TGTGCCAGCAGTTTGACTAGCGGGGGGTTGAGAAGCACAGATACGCAGTATTTT. It codes for CASSLTSGGLRSTDTQYF.

This chain links TRBV29-1 with TRBJ2-7; 8 bases are a match to TRBD1. V dropped 6 bases and J dropped 2; count of bases not matched to a gene: 6. The CDR3 is 13 amino acids. Germline V gene sequence: CDR1 SQVTM, CDR2 ANQGSEA. The chain's CDR3 is CSVGQGEAYEQYF. For the CDR3, the DNA is TGCAGCGTCGGACAGGGCGAGGCCTACGAGCAGTACTTC.